This T cell receptor beta chain was recorded in a study of blood T cells in healthy people across ages. Study results and caveats: The long-lived group displayed more naive CD4+ cells, plus higher diversity, than the aged donors did.

Each individual donor underwent a draw of about 11 milliliters of peripheral blood. Extractions gave at least 5 micrograms of total RNA per sample. PCR was performed a second time for 7 to 11 cycles using a sample-barcoded 5' primer and a J-beta primer mix. From the 5' RACE reads, TCRdb called clonotypes with MiXCR, one entry per CDR3 protein. The sample gives some 900,000 distinct CDR3 sequences, roughly 50% of which show up once; around an eighth is in the top ten. Concerning this clonotype: The target antigen is unknown.

Germline-derived CDR1 and CDR2 are SGHRS and YFSETQ. This CDR3 has 17 amino acids. V lost 3 bases to trimming and J lost 1 base; unmatched junction nucleotides: 10. The chain carries TRBV5-1 and TRBJ1-1; TRBD1 matches at 9 bases. The clonotype was recovered from a young man in good health. Sequencing was done on a sample of blood. This CDR3 reads CASSWDRERSRNTEAFF. In DNA form, the CDR3 reads TGCGCCAGCAGCTGGGACAGGGAAAGGTCCCGGAACACTGAAGCTTTCTTT.